This section outlines one T cell receptor (beta chain) sequence together with its context. Its target antigen remains unknown. There are no base qualities to consult, and no much larger clone falls within one base. The data were obtained in a study of beta chain features in type 1 diabetes (dated by TCRdb to the late 2010s). Regarding the study in general: Mean age, gender distribution, total cell number and subset yield did not differ between patients and healthy donors. Regulatory and stem cell-like memory subsets were obtained from only 8 patients and roughly 8 healthy donors, while naive and central memory subsets were obtained from all 28 donors. A total of roughly 100 million sorted cells were examined across all samples, and RNA yield correlated strongly with the number of cells per subset. In the study, TCRB repertoires of sorted circulating CD4+ T cell subsets from recently diagnosed type 1 diabetes patients were compared with those of matched healthy donors.

The entire isolated RNA was reverse transcribed using the High Capacity cDNA Reverse Transcription Kit, and thus expressed TCRB transcripts were sequenced. Naive, central memory and regulatory T cell samples underwent deep immunoSEQ sequencing, averaging roughly 3.3 million total reads per sample. Sorted cells were lysed in RLT buffer, and RNA was extracted using DNase-treated RNeasy Micro or Mini kits according to cell number. Each cell subset was processed on its own to prevent cross-contamination, while patient and healthy donor samples were processed together. The immunoSEQ multiplex PCR was used to amplify TCRB sequences from cDNA, generating 87-bp fragments that spanned the CDR3 region. The amplicons were sequenced using the Illumina HiSeq platform. As for the original processing: Synthetic template baselines were used to correct PCR bias computationally, reads within Hamming distance 2 were collapsed together, and singletons that could not be merged were discarded. By aligning reads against IMGT, V, D and J genes, CDR3 length, and insertions or deletions at six rearrangement sites were assigned. Within each subset, clonotype counts were normalized to sorted cell number, and only after that were true diversity and Gini coefficients computed with the tcR R package. The overlap coefficient, calculated on TCRB nucleotide sequences, was used to measure repertoire sharing. Out-of-frame TCRB sequences from naive cells were analyzed as a proxy for the pre-selection repertoire. TCRdb holds this immuneACCESS table with in-frame rearrangements only. Some clones are missing; in checked studies, unresolved V genes explain under half, and the rest has no known cause. D and trimming come from the DNA, and the V and J calls and clone size come from that table. The sample data list 390,000 or so clones, and 11% to 15% of these were observed just once. About 0.04% of the sample goes to the ten largest clones.

Beyond this particular receptor, the publication reports: Fewer insertions and more nucleotide deletions at VDJ recombination sites were observed in patients with type 1 diabetes, implying thymic rearrangement abnormalities. PCR might favor shorter templates, but patient and control samples were amplified and corrected together, so any skew would affect both groups equally. Type 1 diabetes patients showed a moderate but significant shortening of TCRB CDR3 length in all four CD4+ subsets. Naive, central memory and regulatory TCRB repertoires appeared to be more alike among patients than among healthy donors. Because cDNA was sequenced instead of genomic DNA, activated cells with high expression could be over-represented, although the groups did not differ in activation or CD3 levels. Because the HLA sub-analyses included only small numbers of individuals, any influence of HLA type on TCRB rearrangement was left unresolved.

From its cysteine to its phenylalanine, the CDR3 spans 14 amino acids. CDR3 DNA only is kept here, 42 bases in frame from base 1. Trimming removed 0 bases from V and 2 bases from J, leaving 5 bases between the germline ends. CDR1 is given as PRHDT and CDR2 as FYEKMQ, both from the germline V gene (reference sequence). From each donor, a single peripheral blood sample of around 0.12 L on average was drawn into heparinised tubes. A BD FACSAria II and a panel including CD45RO, CCR7, CD25, CD127, CD95 and CD27 were used to sort naive, central memory, regulatory and stem cell-like memory CD4+ T cells. A purity above 98% was achieved for all sorted populations. PBMCs were isolated immediately by Lymphoprep density gradient centrifugation and stained directly without culture. Samples were stained and sorted in pairs, with one healthy donor and one patient per experiment, so that batch effects were minimized.

Sequencing was performed on naive CD4+ T cells from blood. This specimen's cell subset or site label, interpreted: true naive CD4+ T cells. The V and J genes are TRBV13 and TRBJ1-5; too little of a D gene remains to name it. The TCR originated in a man aged 25-45 years in good health. The DNA sequence follows: TGTGCCAGCAGCTTAGGGAGGGGCAATCAGCCCCAGCATTTT. This gives the protein CASSLGRGNQPQHF.